The TCR beta chain under discussion was sequenced for a study of a mutant IDH1 vaccine in newly diagnosed glioma. Points on this clone: Its antigen is currently unknown.

Method: immunoSEQ multiplex PCR; TCRdb's copy keeps in-frame clones and lacks some. The repertoire has 85,000 to 100,000 clones, around four fifths of them found once; the top ten carry 6% to 8%. Time point noted: baseline, week 1 (first vaccination visit). Treatment: pre-vaccination baseline after standard-of-care therapy. New WHO grade 3 or 4 astrocytomas that were IDH1-mutant and ATRX-lost had been found in donors. Study findings and constraints: In 80% to 95% of patients, immune responses induced by the vaccine occurred.

Specimen: PBMCs, collected from a glioma patient treated with radiotherapy, temozolomide or both. This clonotype was sampled from a middle-aged man with glioma.

In DNA form, the CDR3 reads TGTGCCAGCAGTCCTCCAAGACTAGCGGGGACTAGAGATACGCAGTATTTT. Translating gives CASSPPRLAGTRDTQYF. The chain joins TRBV28 to TRBJ2-3, with 11 bases fitting TRBD2. Germline CDR1 reads MDHEN; CDR2 reads SYDVKM. CDR3 length equals 17 residues. V shed 5 bases and J 5 bases; nucleotides not matched to a gene: 12.